Presented here are 9 T cell receptor beta chains from one specimen sequenced in a study of T cell responses to AZD1222 COVID-19 vaccine. Data came from immunoSEQ multiplex PCR; TCRdb stores just in-frame clones and leaves some out. The sample yields about 150,000 clones, 91% seen once. Sequenced here: peripheral blood, sampled on day 0 of AZD1222 vaccination. Receptors were obtained from an adult in good health.

About this clone: An end of the junction differs from the germline gene, which may be a read error. CDR3 residues: CASTLPTSGLVNTGELFF. The DNA of the CDR3 is TGTGCCAGCACCTTGCCTACTAGCGGATTAGTTAACACCGGGGAGCTGTTTTTT. The J gene is TRBJ2-2, the V gene TRBV5-5, with TRBD2 matching 8 bases. In germline, CDR1 is SGHKS, CDR2 YYEKEE (reference sequence). The length of the CDR3 is 18 residues.

V usage is TRBV6-2 or TRBV6-3 and J usage is TRBJ2-4, with 8 bases identical to TRBD1. The CDR3 sequence is 14 residues long. Trimming took 4 bases from V and 4 from J; bases not matched to a gene: 3. From germline, CDR1 is MNHEY and CDR2 SVGEGT. The DNA of the CDR3 is TGTGCCAGCAGTTTCCGACAGGGGAAAAACATTCAGTACTTC. This gives the protein CASSFRQGKNIQYF.

CDR3 region: CATAYRRGNQPQHF. CDR3 nucleotide sequence: TGTGCCACCGCCTATCGGAGGGGCAATCAGCCCCAGCATTTT. The chain has TRBV19 and TRBJ1-5; D remains ambiguous. Germline loops: CDR1 LNHDA, CDR2 SQIVND (reference sequence). The CDR3 has 14 amino acids. V was shortened by 10 bases and J by 2 bases, with 15 bases between the two germline ends.

The table lists this clone with a count of one. This sequence joins TRBV15 and TRBJ1-1, with D maybe TRBD1 (5 bases). V lost 0 bases to trimming and J lost 1 base, with 12 bases between them. Germline V gene sequence: CDR1 LNHNV, CDR2 YYDKDF (reference sequence). The CDR3 loop spans 16 amino acids. In DNA, the CDR3 is TGTGCCACCAGCAGAGATAGTGGACACCAGAACACTGAAGCTTTCTTT. It specifies CATSRDSGHQNTEAFF.

This chain connects TRBV28 to TRBJ1-2; 10 nucleotides line up with TRBD1. This CDR3 is built from 16 residues. J gave up 8 bases and V 2 bases, and 11 bases lay outside the gene matches. Germline CDR1 is MDHEN and CDR2 is SYDVKM. The CDR3 loop reads CASSLQDRGQRWGYTF. The CDR3 DNA follows: TGTGCCAGCAGTTTACAAGACAGGGGGCAGAGGTGGGGCTACACCTTC.

The chain carries TRBV4-3 and TRBJ1-4, with no clear D. Germline CDR1 and CDR2: LGHNA and YSLEER. Trimming removed 8 bases from V and 0 bases from J, with 13 bases in between. The CDR3 consists of 15 residues. CDR3 sequence: CASGPHHATNEKLFF. The DNA of the CDR3 is TGCGCCAGCGGCCCCCACCATGCAACTAATGAAAAACTGTTTTTT.

The chain recombines TRBV6-5 with TRBJ2-1; D remains ambiguous. Germline values: CDR1 MNHEY, CDR2 SVGAGI. The germline V and J ends were trimmed by 10 bases and 3 bases, with 13 bases remaining between them. The CDR3 contains 13 residues. CDR3 amino acids: CATKASYYNEQFF. CDR3 in DNA: TGTGCCACCAAAGCCAGTTACTACAATGAGCAGTTCTTC.

This clone has a single count. The genes are TRBV2 and TRBJ1-5, with D possibly matching TRBD1 (5 bases). Germline V gene sequence: CDR1 SNHLY, CDR2 FYNNEI. The V gene lost 6 bases and the J gene lost 0 bases, with 9 bases spanning the gap. CDR3 length: 14 residues. The CDR3 region is CASSDSFSNQPQHF. The CDR3 coding sequence is TGTGCCAGCAGCGACAGCTTTAGCAATCAGCCCCAGCATTTT.

The rearrangement links TRBV6-4 to TRBJ1-6; TRBD1 is a possible D gene (5 bases). This CDR3 region has 14 residues. The germline V gene has CDR1 MRHNA and CDR2 SNTAGT. The V and J ends lost 2 bases and 9 bases respectively, with 11 bases between them. The DNA of the CDR3 is TGTGCCAGCAGTGACAACTCCGGGGGTTCACCCCTCCACTTT. It encodes CASSDNSGGSPLHF.